These 14 T cell receptor beta chains were sequenced from one sample in a study of blood T cell repertoires in COVID-19. The table came from immunoSEQ multiplex PCR; TCRdb's copy has only in-frame clones and leaves some out. The sample has 50,000 or so clones; roughly 82% are singletons. Material: peripheral blood. The receptors were sampled from a woman aged 60-70 years with acute or convalescent COVID-19.

The CDR3 protein is CASSQSLQETQYF. The CDR3 DNA reads as TGTGCCAGCAGCCAATCTCTCCAAGAGACCCAGTACTTC. The chain links TRBV3-1 (or the pseudogene TRBV3-2) to TRBJ2-5; D remains ambiguous. The ends were cut back, 2 bases at V and 1 base at J, with 5 bases in the middle. The CDR3 totals 13 residues. Per germline, CDR1 LGHDT and CDR2 YNNKEL (reference sequence).

This sequence joins TRBV29-1 and TRBJ1-2; the D is unclear. The germline V gene encodes CDR1 SQVTM and CDR2 ANQGSEA. This CDR3 has 13 residues. V was pared by 1 base and J by 6 bases, with 12 bases between. The CDR3 nucleotides are TGCAGCGTTGAAGGTAAAGGGAGTCATGGCTACACCTTC. Protein: CSVEGKGSHGYTF.

This clone occurred a few times. The chain has TRBV5-1 and TRBJ2-4; no clear D. There are 14 residues in the CDR3. The germline V and J ends were trimmed by 0 bases and 6 bases, with 10 bases remaining between them. Germline V gives CDR1 SGHRS, CDR2 YFSETQ. The chain's CDR3 is CASSLAGYGNIQYF. DNA of the CDR3: TGCGCCAGCAGCTTGGCGGGTTACGGAAACATTCAGTACTTC.

This rearrangement joins TRBV12-3 or TRBV12-4 to TRBJ1-2; tentatively, D is TRBD1 (5 bases). The CDR3 totals 13 residues. Trimming cost V 1 base and J 3 bases, with 6 bases left between them. CDR3 in DNA: TGTGCCAGCAGTTTAGGACAGTACTATGGCTACACCTTC. Residues: CASSLGQYYGYTF.

This clone was recorded only once. The chain combines TRBV4-1 with TRBJ1-2; the D is unclear. The V and J ends lost 0 bases and 4 bases respectively, with 24 bases between them. The CDR3 contains 19 residues. CDR1 and CDR2 from the germline V gene are MGHRA and YSYEKL. CDR3 nucleotide sequence: TGCGCCAGCAGCCAAGAGTTCAGCCCACGATTTCCCCTAGCCTATGGCTACACCTTC. Translated, it gives CASSQEFSPRFPLAYGYTF.

The V call is TRBV4-1, the J call TRBJ1-4; D perhaps matches TRBD1 (5 bases). Germline V lookup: CDR1 MGHRA, CDR2 YSYEKL. This CDR3 has 15 amino acids. V shed 5 bases and J shed 7 bases, with 17 bases lying between them. The CDR3 sequence is CASSSQGFAAEKLFF. The CDR3 DNA sequence: TGCGCCAGCAGCTCTCAGGGTTTCGCGGCTGAAAAACTGTTTTTT.

This chain links TRBV5-1 with TRBJ2-7; tentatively, D is TRBD2 (6 bases). Germline V gene lookup returns CDR1 SGHRS and CDR2 YFSETQ. Trimming shortened V by 4 bases and J by 2 bases, and 16 bases separated the two germline ends. The CDR3 contains 15 residues. CDR3 sequence reads: CASSPGGTETYEQYF. CDR3 in DNA: TGCGCCAGCAGCCCAGGAGGGACGGAAACCTACGAGCAGTACTTC.

The chain's CDR3 is CASSYSISEGYTF. The CDR3 nucleotides are TGTGCCAGCAGTTACTCGATCTCAGAAGGCTACACCTTC. The V gene is TRBV6-5, the J gene TRBJ1-2; D gene ambiguous. This CDR3 has 13 amino acids. Trimming removed 0 bases from V and 8 bases from J, with 10 bases in between. Germline values: CDR1 MNHEY, CDR2 SVGAGI.

This sequence joins TRBV7-8 and TRBJ1-6; D might be TRBD1 (5 bases). The germline CDR1 and CDR2 sequences are SGHVS and FQNEAQ. The CDR3 extends over 15 amino acids. The ends were cut back, 1 base at V and 4 bases at J, with 8 bases in the middle. The CDR3 protein is CASSLDQGYNSPLHF. The CDR3, as DNA: TGTGCCAGCAGCTTAGACCAGGGTTATAATTCACCCCTCCACTTT.

This chain connects TRBV2 to TRBJ1-2; D is perhaps TRBD1 (6 bases). The CDR3 sequence is 15 residues long. V was cut by 3 bases and J by 1 base, with 12 bases left in between. Germline-derived CDR1 and CDR2 are SNHLY and FYNNEI. The CDR3 sequence is CASSDTRGFNYGYTF. In DNA, the CDR3 is TGTGCCAGCAGTGACACCAGGGGTTTTAACTATGGCTACACCTTC.

The chain recombines TRBV5-1 with TRBJ2-7; D gene ambiguous. The germline V and J ends were trimmed by 7 bases and 0 bases, with 11 bases remaining between them. This CDR3 is built from 13 residues. The V gene's germline CDR1 is SGHRS and CDR2 YFSETQ. CDR3 nucleotides: TGCGCCAGCGGCAGAGACAACTCCTACGAGCAGTACTTC. This encodes CASGRDNSYEQYF.

The chain employs TRBV14 and TRBJ2-2; D uncertain. CDR3 length equals 19 residues. The V and J ends lost 0 bases and 2 bases respectively, with 19 bases between them. Germline CDR1 and CDR2: SGHDN and FVKESK. The CDR3 is CASSQEIWADTRNTGELFF. Here the CDR3 DNA reads TGTGCCAGCAGCCAAGAAATTTGGGCAGATACAAGAAACACCGGGGAGCTGTTTTTT.

The J gene is TRBJ2-7, the V gene TRBV5-5; 7 nucleotides align to TRBD2. CDR3 length: 14 residues. Germline CDR1 SGHKS, CDR2 YYEKEE (reference sequence). The junction had 6 bases not matched to a gene; V was cut back by 2 bases and J by 4 bases. In nucleotides, the CDR3 is TGTGCCAGCAGCTTTCAAGCGGGGTCTTACGAGCAGTACTTC. It codes for CASSFQAGSYEQYF. The full variable domain, in which reference TRBV5-5 and TRBJ2-7 provide the parts outside the CDR3, is DAGVTQSPTHLIKTRGQQVTLRCSPISGHKSVSWYQQVLGQGPQFIFQYYEKEERGRGNFPDRFSARQFPNYSSELNVNALLLGDSALYLCASSFQAGSYEQYFGPGTRLTVT.

The rearrangement uses TRBV7-2 and TRBJ2-3; the D gene is possibly TRBD2 (7 bases). From germline, CDR1 is SGHTA and CDR2 FQGNSA. This CDR3 comprises 18 residues. Between the trimmed V and J ends, which lost 0 bases and 0 bases, there was a span of 16 bases. This chain's CDR3 is CASSLALGAGASTDTQYF. In DNA form, the CDR3 reads TGTGCCAGCAGCTTAGCGCTTGGGGCGGGGGCCAGCACAGATACGCAGTATTTT.